Each of the 32 T cell receptor beta chains below was sequenced from the same sample in a study of cytomegalovirus exposure and HLA in healthy donors. Here immunoSEQ multiplex PCR was the method, and the copy in TCRdb shows in-frame clones only, minus some. Of about 330,000 clones in the sample, around 90% were seen once. Sequenced input: PBMCs. Source of these receptors: a woman aged 25 to 39 in good health and CMV-seropositive.

The chain recombines TRBV5-1 with TRBJ1-3; D is perhaps TRBD1 (5 bases). V lost 1 base and J 0 bases, leaving 14 bases between the germline ends. Germline loops: CDR1 SGHRS, CDR2 YFSETQ. This CDR3 has 17 amino acids. The CDR3 coding sequence is TGCGCCAGCAGCTTGTGGGGCCTGGCAGTCTCTGGAAACACCATATATTTT. Its translation: CASSLWGLAVSGNTIYF.

The rearrangement joins TRBV6-6 to TRBJ2-2; D not certain. Trimming shortened V by 4 bases and J by 1 base, and 7 bases separated the two germline ends. This CDR3 comprises 14 residues. The germline V gene encodes CDR1 MNHNY and CDR2 SVGAGI (reference sequence). The CDR3 DNA follows: TGTGCCAGCAGTTCCACAAAGAACACCGGGGAGCTGTTTTTT. It encodes CASSSTKNTGELFF.

The rearrangement uses TRBV5-3 and TRBJ1-5; D is undetermined. TRBV5-3 is noted as an ORF with a role that remains uncertain. Trimming pared 3 bases from V and 4 bases from J, leaving 8 bases between. There are 13 residues in the CDR3. The CDR3 sequence is CARSCDGNQPQHF. In DNA form, the CDR3 reads TGTGCCAGAAGCTGTGACGGGAATCAGCCCCAGCATTTT.

The chain has TRBV6-1 and TRBJ2-5, with TRBD2 identical over 8 bases. The CDR3 totals 16 residues. Trimming removed 3 bases from V and 2 bases from J; junction bases left unmatched: 8. CDR1 and CDR2 from the germline V gene are MNHNS and SASEGT. DNA for the CDR3: TGTGCCAGCAGTGACCGGGTCGGGAGGGCTCAAGAGACCCAGTACTTC. This codes for CASSDRVGRAQETQYF.

The V gene is TRBV2, the J gene TRBJ1-2; D is uncertain. Trimming cost V 6 bases and J 8 bases, with 10 bases left between them. The CDR3 consists of 11 residues. Germline CDR1 SNHLY, CDR2 FYNNEI. For the CDR3, the DNA is TGTGCCAGCAGGGTAGCCCTCGGCTACACCTTC. Translating gives CASRVALGYTF.

The sample holds a few counts of this clone. The V gene is TRBV18, the J gene TRBJ2-7, with D uncertain. Germline CDR1 KGHSH, CDR2 LQKENI. The length of the CDR3 is 13 residues. The V and J ends lost 3 bases and 0 bases respectively, with 6 bases between them. This CDR3 reads CASSPASSYEQYF. CDR3 sequence (DNA): TGTGCCAGCTCACCCGCCAGCTCCTACGAGCAGTACTTC.

This chain links TRBV6-1 with TRBJ2-5; no reliable D call. V was pared by 4 bases and J by 1 base, with 7 bases between. Germline V gene sequence: CDR1 MNHNS, CDR2 SASEGT. CDR3 length: 13 amino acids. CDR3 loop: CASSGILQETQYF. The CDR3 nucleotides are TGTGCCAGCAGTGGGATACTCCAAGAGACCCAGTACTTC.

The chain has TRBV5-6 and TRBJ1-2; D might be TRBD1 (5 bases). Germline loops: CDR1 SGHDT, CDR2 YYEEEE. The CDR3 extends over 13 amino acids. The V end lost 2 bases, the J end lost 2 bases, and 7 bases lay between the germline ends. The CDR3 coding sequence is TGTGCCAGCAGCTTACAGGAAAACTATGGCTACACCTTC. Translated, it gives CASSLQENYGYTF.

This rearrangement joins TRBV6-5 to TRBJ1-3; D is perhaps TRBD1 (6 bases). This CDR3 region has 14 residues. Germline-derived CDR1 and CDR2 are MNHEY and SVGAGI. Trimming took 6 bases from V and 6 from J, leaving 15 bases between them. CDR3 DNA sequence: TGTGCCAGCAGGAGGGGGGGCAGCCAAAACACCATATATTTT. It encodes CASRRGGSQNTIYF.

The V gene is TRBV7-9, the J gene TRBJ2-2; tentative D call: TRBD2 (6 bases). The CDR3 sequence is 16 residues long. Germline CDR1 reads SEHNR; CDR2 reads FQNEAQ (reference sequence). V lost 8 bases and J 0 bases, leaving 16 bases between the germline ends. The CDR3 nucleotides read TGTGCCAGCGGCCCACTCGGGAGATCGAACACCGGGGAGCTGTTTTTT. Encoded protein: CASGPLGRSNTGELFF.

This clone has more than one count but fewer than ten. The identical CDR3 is also encoded by other nucleotide sequences in the sample. The rearrangement joins TRBV15 to TRBJ2-7; D is unclear. V lost 0 bases and J lost 4, with 7 bases in between. This CDR3 is built from 13 residues. The V gene's germline CDR1 is LNHNV and CDR2 YYDKDF (reference sequence). This CDR3 is CATSRDRGYEQYF. DNA of the CDR3: TGTGCCACCAGCAGAGATCGAGGTTACGAGCAGTACTTC.

This clone was recorded once. The V gene is TRBV13, the J gene TRBJ2-7; perhaps TRBD2 as D (5 bases). V was cut by 5 bases and J by 0 bases, with 11 bases left in between. This CDR3 spans 14 amino acids. The germline CDR1 and CDR2 sequences are PRHDT and FYEKMQ (reference sequence). The CDR3: CASSQIGVSYEQYF. The CDR3 DNA follows: TGTGCCAGCAGCCAGATCGGGGTCTCCTACGAGCAGTACTTC.

This clone was seen a single time. This rearrangement joins TRBV29-1 to TRBJ2-4; 11 bases are a match to TRBD1. V lost 7 bases to trimming and J lost 3 bases; unmatched junction nucleotides: 5. Germline V gene sequence: CDR1 SQVTM, CDR2 ANQGSEA. The CDR3 extends over 14 amino acids. CDR3 sequence (DNA): TGCAGCGCCCTGGGACAGGGGGGCAAAAACATTCAGTACTTC. Encoded protein: CSALGQGGKNIQYF.

The CDR3 loop is CAWSVQSGRTLITDTQYF. The CDR3 DNA sequence: TGTGCCTGGAGTGTACAGAGCGGGAGGACCCTAATCACAGATACGCAGTATTTT. The V and J genes are TRBV30 and TRBJ2-3; 9 bases match TRBD2. The V segment lost 0 bases and the J segment 2 bases; nucleotides outside the gene matches: 12. Germline loops: CDR1 GTSNPN, CDR2 SVGIG (reference sequence). The CDR3 sequence is 18 residues long.

The chain recombines TRBV9 with TRBJ2-7; 7 nucleotides agree with TRBD1. The CDR3 runs to 15 residues. V trimming: 2 bases; J trimming: 4 bases; junction bases outside the gene matches: 9. Germline V CDR1 and CDR2: SGDLS, YYNGEE. CDR3 sequence: CASSVGWDRTYEQYF. The CDR3 coding sequence is TGTGCCAGCAGCGTTGGATGGGACAGAACATACGAGCAGTACTTC.

V gene TRBV9 combines with J gene TRBJ1-5; weak D call: TRBD1 (5 bases). This CDR3 is built from 15 residues. Trimming cost V 0 bases and J 4 bases, with 11 bases left between them. Looked up from germline, CDR1 is SGDLS and CDR2 is YYNGEE. CDR3 protein: CASSVGGRANQPQHF. The CDR3 DNA is TGTGCCAGCAGCGTAGGGGGGAGAGCAAATCAGCCCCAGCATTTT.

The gene calls are TRBV7-2 and TRBJ1-2, with D possibly TRBD1 on 5 matching bases. Germline assignment: CDR1 SGHTA and CDR2 FQGNSA. The germline V and J ends were trimmed by 1 base and 2 bases, with 5 bases remaining between them. This CDR3 comprises 13 residues. The CDR3 is CASSLGGNYGYTF. The CDR3 DNA is TGTGCCAGCAGCTTAGGGGGGAACTATGGCTACACCTTC.

The genes are TRBV6-5 and TRBJ2-2; a possible D gene is TRBD2 (6 bases). CDR1 and CDR2 (germline): MNHEY, SVGAGI. CDR3 length: 13 residues. V dropped 7 bases and J dropped 6 bases, with 12 bases sitting between them. The CDR3 spells CASTETSSGELFF. CDR3 coding DNA: TGTGCCAGCACCGAAACTAGCTCCGGGGAGCTGTTTTTT.

The V call is TRBV2, the J call TRBJ1-5; D ambiguous. The CDR3 runs to 15 residues. Germline CDR1 SNHLY, CDR2 FYNNEI. The ends were cut back, 1 base at V and 0 bases at J, with 7 bases in the middle. The CDR3 DNA sequence: TGTGCCAGCAGTGAAGGGTCTGGTAGCAATCAGCCCCAGCATTTT. Translation gives CASSEGSGSNQPQHF.

The CDR3 here is CASSQVASSYNEQFF. The CDR3 DNA reads as TGCGCCAGCAGCCAAGTGGCGAGCTCCTACAATGAGCAGTTCTTC. This sequence joins TRBV4-1 and TRBJ2-1; unclear D gene. Germline-derived CDR1 and CDR2 are MGHRA and YSYEKL. This CDR3 has 15 residues. Trimming stripped 1 base from V and 0 bases from J, with 7 bases between.

For the CDR3, the DNA is TGTGCCAGCAGCTTGAGTATAGGGCTAACCTCCTACGAGCAGTACTTC. Translating gives CASSLSIGLTSYEQYF. This sequence joins TRBV5-6 and TRBJ2-7; D is undetermined. V gave up 1 base and J gave up 0 bases, with 14 bases separating them. The length of the CDR3 is 16 residues. CDR1 and CDR2 from the germline V gene are SGHDT and YYEEEE.

Concerning this clone: The sample has other DNA sequences that encode this CDR3 too. The V and J genes are TRBV29-1 and TRBJ2-2; 9 bases map to TRBD2. The CDR3 runs to 13 residues. Germline CDR1 SQVTM, CDR2 ANQGSEA. Trimming took 6 bases from V and 2 from J; bases not matched to a gene: 1. CDR3 region: CSVGLANTGELFF. DNA for the CDR3: TGCAGCGTGGGACTAGCCAACACCGGGGAGCTGTTTTTT.

This clone was picked up a small number of times. The genes are TRBV14 and TRBJ2-3, with D maybe TRBD2 (5 bases). Germline V gene sequence: CDR1 SGHDN, CDR2 FVKESK. This CDR3 has 18 amino acids. Between the trimmed V and J ends, which lost 4 bases and 2 bases, there was a span of 22 bases. The CDR3 is CASSPLTGLSPLTDTQYF. CDR3 nucleotides: TGTGCCAGCAGCCCCCTAACCGGACTCTCGCCCCTCACAGATACGCAGTATTTT.

The J gene is TRBJ2-1, the V gene TRBV5-6; D is perhaps TRBD1 (5 bases). The V gene's germline CDR1 is SGHDT and CDR2 YYEEEE. The V gene lost 0 bases and the J gene lost 7 bases, with 8 bases spanning the gap. The CDR3 totals 13 residues. The CDR3, as DNA: TGTGCCAGCAGCTTGGTCCAGGGAAATGAGCAGTTCTTC. Amino acid sequence: CASSLVQGNEQFF. Variable domain in full (rest from reference TRBV5-6 and TRBJ2-1): DAGVTQSPTHLIKTRGQQVTLRCSPKSGHDTVSWYQQALGQGPQFIFQYYEEEERQRGNFPDRFSGHQFPNYSSELNVNALLLGDSALYLCASSLVQGNEQFFGPGTRLTVL.

This clone has just one count. V gene TRBV6-1 combines with J gene TRBJ2-7; 7 bases are shared with TRBD1. V lost 7 bases to trimming and J lost 10 bases; unmatched junction nucleotides: 16. From germline, CDR1 is MNHNS and CDR2 SASEGT. The length of the CDR3 is 14 residues. CDR3 region: CASTRGQLSTPQYF. The CDR3 nucleotides read TGTGCCAGCACGAGGGGACAGTTGAGTACGCCCCAGTACTTC.

The CDR3 coding sequence is TGTGCCAGCAGTTCGGGGGTCTTGGATAATTCACCCCTCCACTTT. It yields the protein CASSSGVLDNSPLHF. J is TRBJ1-6 and V is TRBV7-9; possible D gene TRBD1, 5 bases. This CDR3 has 15 amino acids. V dropped 6 bases and J dropped 5 bases, with 14 bases sitting between them. Germline assignment: CDR1 SEHNR and CDR2 FQNEAQ (reference sequence).

V is TRBV2 and J is TRBJ2-3, with D perhaps matching TRBD2 (7 bases). CDR1 and CDR2 (germline): SNHLY, FYNNEI. V was shortened by 1 base and J by 7 bases, with 15 bases between the two germline ends. The CDR3 spans 15 residues. Here the CDR3 reads CASSEDWGGDHTQYF. The DNA of the CDR3 is TGTGCCAGCAGTGAAGATTGGGGGGGCGACCATACGCAGTATTTT.

V and J are TRBV27 and TRBJ1-1; D call uncertain. CDR1 is MNHEY, CDR2 SMNVEV, per germline (reference sequence). The CDR3 spans 14 residues. With 6 bases removed from V and 3 bases from J, the gap between germline ends came to 14 bases. In DNA, the CDR3 is TGTGCCAGCAGACCGTCTCGAGCGGACACTGAAGCTTTCTTT. Encoded protein: CASRPSRADTEAFF.

V and J are TRBV13 and TRBJ2-7; 7 nucleotides agree with TRBD1. The V gene's germline CDR1 is PRHDT and CDR2 FYEKMQ (reference sequence). V lost 5 bases to trimming and J lost 2 bases; unmatched junction nucleotides: 9. There are 15 residues in the CDR3. The CDR3 is CASSAKDRATYEQYF. The CDR3 DNA sequence: TGTGCCAGCAGCGCTAAAGACAGGGCTACCTACGAGCAGTACTTC.

This chain connects TRBV12-2 to TRBJ1-6. TRBV12-2 has pseudogene status. The CDR3 contains 19 residues. The chain's CDR3 is CASRLLLSVSSGSLSPLHF. The CDR3 DNA reads TGTGCAAGTCGCTTACTTTTATCGGTAAGTAGTGGAAGTTTGTCACCCCTCCACTTT.

V usage is TRBV27 and J usage is TRBJ2-6; TRBD1 agrees at 7 bases. The junction had 13 bases not matched to a gene; V was cut back by 5 bases and J by 0 bases. The CDR3 covers 19 residues. Germline V CDR1 and CDR2: MNHEY, SMNVEV (reference sequence). In nucleotides, the CDR3 is TGTGCCAGCAGTATAACCCCGGGACAGATCGTCTCTGGGGCCAACGTCCTGACTTTC. It translates to CASSITPGQIVSGANVLTF.

The chain couples TRBV30 to TRBJ1-3; D gene ambiguous. CDR3 length equals 13 residues. Per germline, CDR1 GTSNPN and CDR2 SVGIG (reference sequence). The ends were cut back, 3 bases at V and 4 bases at J, with 10 bases in the middle. CDR3 amino acids: CAWSVETGNTIYF. The DNA for the CDR3 is TGTGCCTGGAGCGTAGAGACCGGAAACACCATATATTTT.